This T cell receptor (beta chain) stems from a study of prognosis after radiotherapy for stage I lung cancer. For the study at large: Each non-small cell lung cancer patient was deemed medically inoperable. Median age was about 74 years (roughly 50 to 95) among over 10 men and 6 or 7 women. SBRT was given in 3 to 5 fractions at a biologically effective dose of at least 100 Gy as radiotherapy.

Genomic DNA was the source, and TCR beta CDR3 was amplified from it by two-round multiplex PCR. Round-one PCR had primers specific to each TRBV and TRBJ gene. TCRdb re-called the multiplex PCR reads with MiXCR, one entry per CDR3 protein. The sample holds some 25,000 distinct CDR3 sequences, under 40% seen once. Germline V gives CDR1 DFQATT, CDR2 SNEGSKA (reference sequence). The CDR3 sequence is 11 residues long. With regard to this clonotype: Sequence at one end of the junction differs from germline and may be a read error.

The sequence came from a donor over 45 with non-small cell lung cancer. This sequence joins TRBV20-1 and TRBJ1-2; no clear D. The specimen comprised PBMCs, sampled before or after stereotactic body radiation therapy (not recorded which). The CDR3 DNA reads TGCAGTGCTAGAGATGGCGGTGGCCACAACTTC. This codes for CSARDGGGHNF.